This T cell receptor beta chain is from a study of blood T cell repertoires in COVID-19. Data came from immunoSEQ multiplex PCR; TCRdb stores just in-frame clones and leaves some out. The profile shows some 350,000 clones, more than 75% of them singletons. Sequenced material: PBMCs or T cells enriched from blood (not recorded which). The TCR comes from a woman aged 25 to 39 who had recovered from COVID-19.

This CDR3 reads CASSPDGGQNEQFF. CDR3 sequence (DNA): TGTGCCAGCTCACCGGACGGGGGGCAAAATGAGCAGTTCTTC. The chain joins TRBV18 to TRBJ2-1, with D perhaps TRBD2 (7 bases). The CDR3 spans 14 residues. Trimming pared 3 bases from V and 7 bases from J, leaving 13 bases between. CDR1 is KGHSH, CDR2 LQKENI, per germline.